This entry lists 18 T cell receptor beta chains sequenced from one sample in a study of T cell changes during pregnancy in multiple sclerosis. Clones were sequenced by immunoSEQ multiplex PCR, and TCRdb holds only the in-frame ones, with some missing. The profile shows 50,000 or so clones, about 90% of them singletons. Material: CD8+ T cells from peripheral blood mononuclear cells, obtained after pregnancy. These receptors were taken from a female donor with multiple sclerosis, enrolled in a pregnancy study.

J is TRBJ1-2 and V is TRBV6-5, with 8 bases fitting TRBD1. The CDR3 runs 15 residues. The trim removed 4 bases at V and 4 bases at J, leaving 8 bases unmatched. The V gene's germline CDR1 is MNHEY and CDR2 SVGAGI. CDR3 protein: CASSLIRQGSYGYTF. DNA of the CDR3: TGTGCCAGCAGTTTAATTCGACAGGGGTCCTATGGCTACACCTTC.

The CDR3 nucleotides are TGTGCCAGTAGTGCGACAGGGAGCTCCTACGAGCAGTACTTC. It codes for CASSATGSSYEQYF. The chain joins TRBV19 to TRBJ2-7; TRBD1 agrees at 7 bases. The CDR3 totals 14 residues. Germline trimming cut 5 bases from V and 0 bases from J; bases unmatched to any gene: 4. The germline gives CDR1 LNHDA, CDR2 SQIVND (reference sequence).

The chain uses TRBV29-1 and TRBJ2-7, with D perhaps TRBD1 (5 bases). V lost 0 bases and J lost 0, with 6 bases in between. The CDR3 runs 13 residues. Germline V gene sequence: CDR1 SQVTM, CDR2 ANQGSEA. The CDR3, as DNA: TGCAGCGTTGAAGATGGACACTCCTACGAGCAGTACTTC. This translates into CSVEDGHSYEQYF.

As regards this clone: The germline gene is not matched at one end of the junction; a read error may be the cause. This sequence joins TRBV7-9 and TRBJ2-2; the D gene is possibly TRBD1 (7 bases). This CDR3 comprises 16 residues. Per the germline V gene, CDR1 is SEHNR and CDR2 is FQNEAQ (reference sequence). The DNA of the CDR3 is TGTGCCAGCAGCACCGACAGGGAGGTTAACAACGGGGAGCTGTTTTTT. Protein: CASSTDREVNNGELFF.

The chain combines TRBV11-2 with TRBJ2-5; D may be TRBD2 (6 bases). CDR1 is SGHAT, CDR2 FQNNGV, per germline. The CDR3 has 18 amino acids. Trimming took off 7 bases at V and 4 bases at J, with 28 bases between the two ends. As DNA, the CDR3 is TGTGCCAGCACCACCCTCCCCCTCTACCAGGTCGGGGGAGAGACCCAGTACTTC. It translates to CASTTLPLYQVGGETQYF.

The chain uses TRBV7-2 and TRBJ2-2; 10 bases are shared with TRBD2. Germline V gene lookup returns CDR1 SGHTA and CDR2 FQGNSA. V trimming: 0 bases; J trimming: 6 bases; junction bases outside the gene matches: 1. The CDR3 runs 15 residues. For the CDR3, the DNA is TGTGCCAGCAGCTTAGCGACTAGCGGGTCCGGGGAGCTGTTTTTT. Protein product: CASSLATSGSGELFF.

The chain combines TRBV6-6 with TRBJ2-1, with D possibly matching TRBD1 (5 bases). From germline, CDR1 is MNHNY and CDR2 SVGAGI (reference sequence). The CDR3 contains 12 residues. Trimming took 11 bases from V and 2 from J, leaving 10 bases between them. DNA of the CDR3: TGTGCCGGGGCGTACGCCTACAATGAGCAGTTCTTC. Protein sequence: CAGAYAYNEQFF.

The genes are TRBV6-1 and TRBJ2-7, with TRBD2 matching over 11 bases. Losses at the gene ends were 4 bases for V and 4 bases for J; bases not matched to a gene: 6. The CDR3 has 15 amino acids. Germline V CDR1 and CDR2: MNHNS, SASEGT. For the CDR3, the DNA is TGTGCCAGCAGTGCGGAGCTAGCGGGGGGATACGAGCAGTACTTC. Encoded protein: CASSAELAGGYEQYF.

The chain uses TRBV18 and TRBJ1-2; the D is unclear. The V end was cut by 3 bases, the J end by 3 bases, with 17 bases between. Germline V gives CDR1 KGHSH, CDR2 LQKENI. This CDR3 is built from 16 residues. As DNA, the CDR3 is TGTGCCAGCTCACCCCCCCGCGCCGGAGACTACTATGGCTACACCTTC. Protein sequence: CASSPPRAGDYYGYTF. The complete variable domain, with remaining parts taken from reference TRBV18 and TRBJ1-2, reads NAGVMQNPRHLVRRRGQEARLRCSPMKGHSHVYWYRQLPEEGLKFMVYLQKENIIDESGMPKERFSAEFPKEGPSILRIQQVVRGDSAAYFCASSPPRAGDYYGYTFGSGTRLTVV.

The gene calls are TRBV19 and TRBJ2-7; D unresolved. Germline-derived CDR1 and CDR2 are LNHDA and SQIVND (reference sequence). The CDR3 runs 17 residues. V was cut by 9 bases and J by 2 bases, with 26 bases left in between. The CDR3 loop is CASPIPHSATFTYEQYF. The CDR3 nucleotides are TGTGCCAGCCCAATCCCTCATTCAGCGACCTTTACCTACGAGCAGTACTTC.

The gene calls are TRBV7-9 and TRBJ1-4, with 10 bases lining up with TRBD1. Germline V gene lookup returns CDR1 SEHNR and CDR2 FQNEAQ (reference sequence). The CDR3 runs to 16 residues. The trim removed 1 base at V and 3 bases at J, leaving 2 bases unmatched. The DNA of the CDR3 is TGTGCCAGCAGCTTAGTAGGACAGGGGGCTAATGAAAAACTGTTTTTT. Protein sequence: CASSLVGQGANEKLFF.

J is TRBJ2-3 and V is TRBV19; 8 bases are shared with TRBD1. This CDR3 is built from 16 residues. The junction had 12 bases not matched to a gene; V was cut back by 4 bases and J by 6 bases. The germline V gene has CDR1 LNHDA and CDR2 SQIVND (reference sequence). The CDR3 sequence is CASSKFPGQARDTQYF. Here the CDR3 DNA reads TGTGCCAGTAGTAAATTCCCGGGACAGGCAAGGGATACGCAGTATTTT.

The V and J genes are TRBV9 and TRBJ1-2; 7 positions match TRBD1. After removal of 0 bases from V and 6 bases from J, the junction contained 8 bases not matched to a gene. This CDR3 is 15 amino acids long. The germline CDR1 and CDR2 sequences are SGDLS and YYNGEE. In DNA form, the CDR3 reads TGTGCCAGCAGCGTAGGAGGGGGACAGTCGGATGGCTACACCTTC. Its protein product is CASSVGGGQSDGYTF.

This rearrangement joins TRBV6-1 to TRBJ2-7, with 9 bases fitting TRBD1. The germline V gene has CDR1 MNHNS and CDR2 SASEGT. The CDR3 loop spans 15 amino acids. V gave up 1 base and J gave up 3 bases; unmatched junction bases: 4. CDR3 DNA sequence: TGTGCCAGCAGTGAAGTGGGACAGGGCGTCTACGAGCAGTACTTC. Its protein is CASSEVGQGVYEQYF.

This chain links TRBV13 with TRBJ2-1; D is perhaps TRBD1 (6 bases). The CDR3 extends over 14 amino acids. V was clipped by 10 bases and J by 9 bases, with 22 bases between them. Germline V gives CDR1 PRHDT, CDR2 FYEKMQ (reference sequence). The CDR3 is CATRPSTGWSEQFF. The CDR3 DNA sequence: TGTGCCACCAGACCGAGTACAGGGTGGAGTGAGCAGTTCTTC.

The V call is TRBV27, the J call TRBJ1-2; D uncertain. Germline CDR1 and CDR2: MNHEY and SMNVEV (reference sequence). Trimming left V 4 bases short and J 4 bases short, with 13 bases between. This CDR3 is 14 amino acids long. The CDR3 region is CASSSLPAFYGYTF. CDR3 nucleotide sequence: TGTGCCAGCAGTTCCCTACCCGCTTTCTATGGCTACACCTTC.

V gene TRBV4-1 combines with J gene TRBJ2-7; TRBD2 matches at 8 bases. V lost 3 bases to trimming and J lost 2 bases; unmatched junction nucleotides: 6. From germline, CDR1 is MGHRA and CDR2 YSYEKL. The length of the CDR3 is 15 residues. The CDR3: CASSQLGGAAYEQYF. CDR3 sequence (DNA): TGCGCCAGCAGCCAGCTCGGGGGGGCCGCCTACGAGCAGTACTTC.

This clone was detected only once. This chain uses TRBV10-3 with TRBJ1-3; 9 bases agree with TRBD1. The CDR3 contains 18 residues. V was clipped by 3 bases and J by 3 bases; unmatched bases: 12. Germline loops: CDR1 ENHRY, CDR2 SYGVKD. CDR3 region: CAISDGDRVDAFGNTIYF. The CDR3 DNA follows: TGTGCCATCAGTGATGGGGACAGGGTGGACGCGTTTGGAAACACCATATATTTT.